A single sample is the source of the 20 T cell receptor beta chains below, sequenced in a study of shared clonotypes between healthy human individuals. The protocol was immunoSEQ multiplex PCR, while the TCRdb copy is restricted to in-frame clones and leaves out a portion. The sample has 330,000 or so clones, about 74% seen once. The specimen sequenced was memory CD4+ T cells sorted from blood. The subset is: CD45RA-negative fraction. The origin of the receptors is a man aged 25 to 40 in good health.

V is TRBV10-3 and J is TRBJ2-2; tentatively, D is TRBD2 (6 bases). Trimming cost V 4 bases and J 4 bases, with 16 bases left between them. The CDR3 covers 16 residues. Germline CDR1 reads ENHRY; CDR2 reads SYGVKD. CDR3 sequence reads: CAISVFSEGSTGELFF. CDR3 DNA sequence: TGTGCCATCAGTGTTTTTTCGGAGGGTAGCACCGGGGAGCTGTTTTTT.

Worth noting for this clone: A single base separates this from a much larger clone, so it may be a read error. V and J are TRBV7-2 and TRBJ2-7; no definite D call. CDR3 length: 13 residues. V was pared by 0 bases and J by 5 bases, with 8 bases between. CDR1 SGHTA and CDR2 FQGNSA come from the germline V gene. The CDR3 is CASSLAGFNEQYF. CDR3 DNA: TGTGCCAGCAGCTTAGCAGGGTTCAACGAGCAGTACTTC.

To note about this clone: The same CDR3 also results from other DNA sequences found in this sample. The genes are TRBV7-3 and TRBJ1-1, with no clear D. CDR1 is SGHTA and CDR2 is FQGTGA in the germline V gene. The CDR3 length is 13 residues. Trimming stripped 8 bases from V and 0 bases from J, with 10 bases between. CDR3 in amino acids: CASRLNMNTEAFF. In DNA form, the CDR3 reads TGTGCCAGCCGCCTTAACATGAACACTGAAGCTTTCTTT.

J is TRBJ2-3 and V is TRBV5-1; the D gene is possibly TRBD1 (5 bases). The CDR3 extends over 15 amino acids. With 1 base removed from V and 4 bases from J, the gap between germline ends came to 13 bases. CDR1 is SGHRS, CDR2 YFSETQ, per germline. The CDR3 region is CASSLLTDSPDTQYF. DNA of the CDR3: TGCGCCAGCAGCTTGTTGACAGACTCCCCAGATACGCAGTATTTT.

V usage is TRBV4-3 and J usage is TRBJ1-3, with D maybe TRBD1 (6 bases). The CDR3 totals 16 residues. CDR1 is LGHNA and CDR2 is YSLEER in the germline V gene. The V gene lost 1 base and the J gene lost 0 bases, with 10 bases spanning the gap. The CDR3 loop reads CASSQGGGFSGNTIYF. CDR3 DNA: TGCGCCAGCAGCCAAGGAGGGGGGTTCTCTGGAAACACCATATATTTT.

The chain couples TRBV7-2 to TRBJ2-1, with a tentative D call TRBD2 (5 bases). Germline V CDR1 and CDR2: SGHTA, FQGNSA. V lost 11 bases to trimming and J lost 4 bases, with 15 bases between them. The CDR3 loop spans 13 amino acids. This chain's CDR3 is CASSGVTYNEQFF. The CDR3 coding sequence is TGTGCCTCAAGCGGAGTGACGTACAATGAGCAGTTCTTC.

This chain uses TRBV6-5 with TRBJ2-1; TRBD2 might be the D (6 bases). This CDR3 is built from 14 residues. Between the trimmed V and J ends, which lost 6 bases and 7 bases, there was a span of 16 bases. The V gene's germline CDR1 is MNHEY and CDR2 SVGAGI. The CDR3 is CASRPRRAVNEQFF. The CDR3 DNA follows: TGTGCCAGCAGGCCACGGAGGGCAGTTAATGAGCAGTTCTTC.

Remarks on this clone: Other DNA sequences within the sample encode an identical CDR3. The V call is TRBV11-3, the J call TRBJ2-2; perhaps TRBD1 as D (6 bases). Germline V gene lookup returns CDR1 SGHNT and CDR2 YENEEA. The V end lost 4 bases, the J end lost 5 bases, and 8 bases lay between the germline ends. The CDR3 is 13 amino acids. CDR3 sequence: CASSSTGTGELFF. The CDR3 region has the DNA TGTGCCAGCAGCTCGACAGGTACCGGGGAGCTGTTTTTT.

The chain is built from TRBV5-5 and TRBJ1-3; D ambiguous. The CDR3 has 16 residues. CDR1 is SGHKS, CDR2 YYEKEE, per germline (reference sequence). V was trimmed by 4 bases and J by 2 bases, leaving 16 bases between them. The CDR3 here is CASSRNPPGAGNTIYF. The DNA for the CDR3 is TGTGCCAGCAGCCGCAACCCTCCCGGGGCTGGAAACACCATATATTTT. Supplemented by reference TRBV5-5 and TRBJ1-3, the full variable domain reads DAGVTQSPTHLIKTRGQQVTLRCSPISGHKSVSWYQQVLGQGPQFIFQYYEKEERGRGNFPDRFSARQFPNYSSELNVNALLLGDSALYLCASSRNPPGAGNTIYFGEGSWLTVV.

This sequence joins TRBV7-6 and TRBJ1-2; 8 positions match TRBD1. J gave up 6 bases and V 3 bases, and 6 bases lay outside the gene matches. CDR3 length: 14 amino acids. Germline V gene data show CDR1 as SGHVS and CDR2 as FNYEAQ. The CDR3 region is CASSLTDRGHGYTF. In DNA form, the CDR3 reads TGTGCCAGCAGCTTGACTGACAGGGGTCATGGCTACACCTTC. Complete variable domain (other parts from reference TRBV7-6 and TRBJ1-2): GAGVSQSPRYKVTKRGQDVALRCDPISGHVSLYWYRQALGQGPEFLTYFNYEAQQDKSGLPNDRFSAERPEGSISTLTIQRTEQRDSAMYRCASSLTDRGHGYTFGSGTRLTVV.

CDR3 in DNA: TGCGCCAGCAGCTTGGGCTACAATCCGGGACAGGGAGGAGAGACCCAGTACTTC. Encoded protein: CASSLGYNPGQGGETQYF. This sequence joins TRBV5-1 and TRBJ2-5; TRBD1 matches 9 bases. This CDR3 comprises 18 residues. The germline V gene has CDR1 SGHRS and CDR2 YFSETQ. V shed 0 bases, J shed 4 bases, and the junction held 13 bases outside the gene matches.

V gene TRBV7-2 combines with J gene TRBJ2-7, with D unresolved. The CDR3 contains 14 residues. V was cut by 6 bases and J by 2 bases, with 14 bases left in between. Per germline, CDR1 SGHTA and CDR2 FQGNSA. The CDR3 nucleotides are TGTGCCAGCAGTCAACCTCCTAGGACCTACGAGCAGTACTTC. Protein sequence: CASSQPPRTYEQYF. Full variable domain (outside the CDR3, taken from reference TRBV7-2 and TRBJ2-7): GAGVSQSPSNKVTEKGKDVELRCDPISGHTALYWYRQSLGQGLEFLIYFQGNSAPDKSGLPSDRFSAERTGGSVSTLTIQRTQQEDSAVYLCASSQPPRTYEQYFGPGTRLTVT.

This chain connects TRBV30 to TRBJ2-6, with D unresolved. The V and J ends lost 0 bases and 0 bases respectively, with 9 bases between them. In germline, CDR1 is GTSNPN, CDR2 SVGIG (reference sequence). The CDR3 spans 16 residues. CDR3 residues: CAWSVGRTSGANVLTF. CDR3 sequence (DNA): TGTGCCTGGAGTGTAGGTCGGACCTCTGGGGCCAACGTCCTGACTTTC. The whole variable domain, remainder taken from reference TRBV30 and TRBJ2-6, is SQTIHQWPATLVQPVGSPLSLECTVEGTSNPNLYWYRQAAGRGLQLLFYSVGIGQISSEVPQNLSASRPQDRQFILSSKKLLLSDSGFYLCAWSVGRTSGANVLTFGAGSRLTVL.

The J gene is TRBJ2-7, the V gene TRBV5-1; 7 bases are a match to TRBD1. Germline trimming cut 0 bases from V and 2 bases from J; bases unmatched to any gene: 8. CDR1 and CDR2 (germline): SGHRS, YFSETQ. The CDR3 loop spans 16 amino acids. The CDR3 region is CASSLGQGSLPYEQYF. CDR3 nucleotide sequence: TGCGCCAGCAGCTTGGGACAGGGATCTTTGCCCTACGAGCAGTACTTC.

This rearrangement joins TRBV18 to TRBJ2-7; 8 bases are a match to TRBD1. Looked up from germline, CDR1 is KGHSH and CDR2 is LQKENI. Unmatched junction bases numbered 7, after V lost 3 bases and J lost 3 bases. The CDR3 contains 15 residues. CDR3 sequence reads: CASSPTVRGLYEQYF. The CDR3 coding sequence is TGTGCCAGCTCACCTACCGTCAGGGGGCTCTACGAGCAGTACTTC.

This clone has ten or more counts. This chain joins TRBV11-2 and TRBJ2-7, with 11 bases lining up with TRBD2. With V trimmed by 5 bases and J by 2 bases, 8 bases remained unmatched. Germline CDR1 SGHAT, CDR2 FQNNGV. This CDR3 has 16 residues. CDR3 DNA sequence: TGTGCCAGCAGCCGGGCCTCTAGCGGGGGGACCTACGAGCAGTACTTC. It encodes CASSRASSGGTYEQYF.

The gene calls are TRBV11-2 and TRBJ2-3; D is perhaps TRBD2 (5 bases). In germline, CDR1 is SGHAT, CDR2 FQNNGV. There are 15 residues in the CDR3. Trimming removed 3 bases at V and 5 bases at J, with 15 bases between. The CDR3 region is CASSLQTTPGDTQYF. DNA for the CDR3: TGTGCCAGCAGCTTGCAGACTACACCCGGAGATACGCAGTATTTT.

This clone was observed once. The chain employs TRBV7-6 and TRBJ2-3, with a possible D match to TRBD1 (5 bases). Deletions cut 2 bases from V and 2 bases from J, with 11 bases between. CDR1 and CDR2 from the germline V gene are SGHVS and FNYEAQ. This CDR3 has 15 amino acids. The CDR3 DNA reads TGTGCCAGCAGCTTATCATGGGGCCTCACAGATACGCAGTATTTT. Its translation is CASSLSWGLTDTQYF.

The rearrangement uses TRBV19 and TRBJ1-2; D gene uncertain. CDR1 and CDR2 (germline): LNHDA, SQIVND (reference sequence). CDR3 length: 14 residues. V lost 3 bases and J 5 bases, leaving 13 bases between the germline ends. CDR3 bases: TGTGCCAGTAGTATCGCCGGGAAGGGTTATGGCTACACCTTC. Its translation: CASSIAGKGYGYTF.

The chain couples TRBV30 to TRBJ1-1, with TRBD1 identical over 7 bases. Germline V gene lookup returns CDR1 GTSNPN and CDR2 SVGIG (reference sequence). The V gene end was trimmed by 3 bases and the J gene end by 1 base; junction bases not matched to a gene: 2. This CDR3 region has 13 residues. CDR3 loop: CAWRGQENTEAFF. The CDR3 DNA is TGTGCCTGGAGAGGACAGGAGAACACTGAAGCTTTCTTT.